The entry below gives a single T cell receptor (beta chain) sequence along with its context. The entry originates in a study of blood T cell repertoires in COVID-19. About the research overall: Sites across the United States, Italy and Spain contributed samples from acute and convalescent COVID-19. T cells, B-cell-depleted T cells, or PBMCs provided the cDNA or gDNA that served as material.

TCRdb's table, derived via immunoSEQ multiplex PCR, lists solely in-frame clones and lacks some. The table has tens of thousands of clones, about 80% seen once. V dropped 0 bases and J dropped 4 bases, with 5 bases sitting between them. The length of the CDR3 is 14 residues. Germline CDR1 is KGHDR and CDR2 is SFDVKD. V gene TRBV24-1 combines with J gene TRBJ1-4; D unresolved. What was sequenced was peripheral blood. This TCR came from a human donor in a cohort sampled during active COVID-19. CDR3 in DNA: TGTGCCACCAGTGATTTGTACAGTAATGAAAAACTGTTTTTT. This translates into CATSDLYSNEKLFF.